This T cell receptor beta chain derives from a study of response to subunit inactivated influenza vaccine. Findings of the study overall: The authors offered the suggestion that each seasonal influenza vaccination recruits few new T cells.

Trimming took off 4 bases at V and 7 bases at J, with 8 bases between the two ends. CDR3 size: 13 residues. Germline-derived CDR1 and CDR2 are SGHTA and FQGNSA. Concerning this clonotype: No antigen is known for it.

TCRdb fed the RT-PCR reads into MiXCR, producing one record per CDR3 protein. The sample yields about 480,000 distinct CDR3 sequences, over 25% seen once. This TCR was sampled from a man between 50 and 59 years old who received an inactivated influenza vaccine. This chain connects TRBV7-2 to TRBJ1-6; perhaps TRBD1 as D (6 bases). The sequences come from CD4+ T cells sorted from PBMCs, collected roughly 5 days after vaccination. The CDR3 sequence: CASSSDRNSPLHF. In DNA form, the CDR3 reads TGTGCCAGCAGCTCGGACAGAAATTCACCCCTCCACTTT.